This T cell receptor (beta chain) came from a study of blood T cells in healthy people across ages. Findings of the study overall: Conclusively comparing naive with antigen-experienced cells was impossible with unsorted PBMCs. Donors of long life had a larger count of naive CD4+ cells and greater diversity than aged donors.

As regards this clonotype: Antigen specificity is unknown.

Through a sample-barcoded 5' primer and a J-beta primer mix, a second PCR was run for roughly 7 to 11 cycles. CDR3-containing paired-end reads numbering at least 2.5 million came from each sample. TCRdb processed the 5' RACE reads anew with MiXCR; each CDR3 protein has one entry. The top ten hold around 2.1% of the sample, which has about 1.8 million distinct CDR3 sequences, approximately 50% seen once. This clonotype was obtained from a woman aged 40-49 years in good health. Material for sequencing was blood.

CDR3 coding DNA: TGTGCCACCAGCAGAGACAGGGGGCAATACGAGCAGTACTTC. As protein: CATSRDRGQYEQYF. V gene TRBV15 combines with J gene TRBJ2-4; the match to TRBD1 covers 8 bases. The DNA end is a closer match to TRBJ2-7, so the J assignment may be wrong. CDR1 is LNHNV, CDR2 YYDKDF, per germline (reference sequence). CDR3 size: 14 residues.